The TCR beta chain under discussion was sequenced for a study of tumor and adjacent non-tumor tissue in lung cancer. The library came from three nested PCR rounds adapted from ARM-PCR protocols. TCRdb called the multiplex PCR reads again in MiXCR, with one record for every CDR3 protein. The sample records 68,000 or so distinct CDR3 sequences, just under 60% being singletons. Germline assignment: CDR1 SGHNT and CDR2 YYREEE (reference sequence). V lost 6 bases to trimming and J lost 2 bases; unmatched junction nucleotides: 13. This CDR3 is 16 amino acids long. RNA was extracted from bulk tissue without any cell sorting.

The sequence came from a man aged 50 or older with non-small cell lung cancer. The sample was lung tumor tissue. The chain employs TRBV5-4 and TRBJ2-5, with TRBD2 matching 7 bases. The CDR3 region is CASNSRGTTYQETQYF. CDR3 in DNA: TGTGCCAGCAACTCCCGTGGGACTACCTATCAAGAGACCCAGTACTTC.